The sequence of this T cell receptor beta chain was determined in a study of cytotoxic CD8 clonotypes in ibrutinib-treated CLL. Study information: Partial response occurred in approximately 24 patients and complete response in 2; at median around 5.5 years, approximately 14 remained remitted and approximately twelve progressed.

J was trimmed by 2 bases and V by 4 bases; bases with no gene match: 8. This CDR3 spans 16 amino acids. Germline V lookup: CDR1 LNHDA, CDR2 SQIVND (reference sequence). Study-level findings and limits: There were differences in sampling times between sustained-remission and progressing patients. At ibrutinib response, clonality increased, and at progression it declined back toward baseline.

Comments on this clone: Antigen specificity is unknown.

Data came from immunoSEQ multiplex PCR; TCRdb stores just in-frame clones and leaves some out. The repertoire consists of about 49,000 clones, with 45% to 55% occurring once and the leading ten covering roughly 33%. As input for TCR beta libraries, approximately 1.9 micrograms of genomic DNA came from cryopreserved PBMCs. This sequence joins TRBV19 and TRBJ2-3; TRBD1 matches at 8 bases. Sequencing used PBMCs, obtained after 12 months of ibrutinib treatment. The TCR originated in a human donor with chronic lymphocytic leukemia. CDR3 bases: TGTGCCAGTAGTACCAGACAGGGGCGCCCCACAGATACGCAGTATTTT. It yields the protein CASSTRQGRPTDTQYF.